This T cell receptor beta chain emerged from a study of a mutant IDH1 vaccine in newly diagnosed glioma. Findings and limits, study-wide: Seemingly, pseudoprogression had no relation to changes in the top peripheral T cell clonotypes. It was about 95% of patients that developed vaccine-induced immune responses.

In regard to this clone: Its antigen is undetermined.

Clones were sequenced by immunoSEQ multiplex PCR, and TCRdb holds only the in-frame ones, with some missing. The sample has roughly 74,000 clones, roughly 85% seen once. As for time point: week 23, last vaccination. Every vaccination contained 300 ug of the mutant IDH1 20-mer peptide and was paired with topical imiquimod. This CDR3 is 14 amino acids long. Germline V gene data show CDR1 as SGHTS and CDR2 as YDEGEE. After removal of 4 bases from V and 2 bases from J, the junction contained 4 bases not matched to a gene. The source material was PBMCs, sampled from a glioma patient whose treatment included an IDH1 peptide vaccine. V and J are TRBV5-8 and TRBJ2-3, with 7 nucleotides matching TRBD1. This sequence was found in a woman aged 45-65 years with glioma. CDR3 coding DNA: TGTGCCAGCAGCCTGGGACAGAACACAGATACGCAGTATTTT. Its protein is CASSLGQNTDTQYF.